These T cell receptor beta chains were read from a single sample in a study of siplizumab effects on memory and regulatory T cells. Sequencing was performed with immunoSEQ multiplex PCR; in TCRdb, only in-frame clones are kept and a portion is missing. The sample includes 85,000 to 95,000 clones, roughly 94% seen only once; the top ten take 0.3%. The sequencing input was non-Treg CD4+ T cells sorted from blood. Every receptor here comes from a human donor in good health. Both conserved end residues are part of each CDR3. The order of the fields is CDR3 length, V gene, clone size, J gene, D gene, CDR3 protein, CDR3 DNA. The D gene is left open where the match is weak. Not all rows give a size; the values are once, few, many and, for expanded clones, a class.

len: 14; v_gene: TRBV2; abundance: -; j_gene: TRBJ1-5; d_gene: -; CDR3aa: CASSQTVSNQPQHF; CDR3nt: TGTGCCAGCAGCCAGACGGTAAGCAATCAGCCCCAGCATTTT
len: 13; v_gene: TRBV5-4; abundance: -; j_gene: TRBJ1-2; d_gene: -; CDR3aa: CASSQEANYGYTF; CDR3nt: TGTGCCAGCAGTCAAGAGGCTAACTATGGCTACACCTTC
len: 14; v_gene: TRBV10-3; abundance: once; j_gene: TRBJ1-1; d_gene: -; CDR3aa: CAISPRNDYAEAFF; CDR3nt: TGTGCCATCAGCCCAAGAAATGATTACGCTGAAGCTTTCTTT
len: 15; v_gene: TRBV9; abundance: -; j_gene: TRBJ1-2; d_gene: -; CDR3aa: CASSTRTTGTQGYTF; CDR3nt: TGTGCCAGCAGCACGCGAACCACCGGGACTCAAGGCTACACCTTC
len: 13; v_gene: TRBV5-1; abundance: -; j_gene: TRBJ1-1; d_gene: -; CDR3aa: CASSGQVDAEAFF; CDR3nt: TGCGCCAGCAGCGGCCAAGTCGACGCTGAAGCTTTCTTT
len: 15; v_gene: TRBV28; abundance: -; j_gene: TRBJ1-5; d_gene: -; CDR3aa: CASSPRRGNYQPQHF; CDR3nt: TGTGCCAGCAGCCCCAGGAGGGGGAACTATCAGCCCCAGCATTTT
len: 14; v_gene: TRBV10-3; abundance: -; j_gene: TRBJ1-2; d_gene: -; CDR3aa: CAISESGRNYGYTF; CDR3nt: TGTGCCATCAGTGAGTCGGGGAGGAACTATGGCTACACCTTC
len: 15; v_gene: TRBV7-2; abundance: -; j_gene: TRBJ2-7; d_gene: TRBD2; CDR3aa: CASLGTSGDLAEQYF; CDR3nt: TGTGCCAGCTTGGGGACTAGCGGTGACCTCGCCGAGCAGTACTTC
len: 11; v_gene: TRBV20-1; abundance: -; j_gene: TRBJ2-4; d_gene: -; CDR3aa: CSASGGNIQYF; CDR3nt: TGCAGTGCTAGCGGGGGTAACATTCAGTACTTC
len: 13; v_gene: TRBV7-6; abundance: -; j_gene: TRBJ1-1; d_gene: -; CDR3aa: CASSTFRGTEAFF; CDR3nt: TGTGCCAGCAGCACTTTTCGGGGCACTGAAGCTTTCTTT
len: 16; v_gene: TRBV18; abundance: -; j_gene: TRBJ1-1; d_gene: -; CDR3aa: CASSPLRQAEHTEAFF; CDR3nt: TGTGCCAGCTCACCGTTGAGACAGGCGGAGCACACTGAAGCTTTCTTT
len: 18; v_gene: TRBV7-8; abundance: -; j_gene: TRBJ2-1; d_gene: TRBD1; CDR3aa: CASSLAQPGQGAFDEQFF; CDR3nt: TGTGCCAGCAGCTTAGCACAACCGGGACAGGGGGCTTTCGATGAGCAGTTCTTC
len: 13; v_gene: TRBV2; abundance: -; j_gene: TRBJ2-7; d_gene: -; CDR3aa: CASSEPRLYEQYF; CDR3nt: TGTGCCAGCAGCGAGCCCCGGCTTTACGAGCAGTACTTC
len: 18; v_gene: TRBV19; abundance: -; j_gene: TRBJ1-4; d_gene: TRBD1; CDR3aa: CASSIPNLGQAQNEKLFF; CDR3nt: TGTGCCAGTAGTATACCGAACCTTGGACAGGCTCAAAATGAAAAACTGTTTTTT
len: 15; v_gene: TRBV28; abundance: -; j_gene: TRBJ2-1; d_gene: TRBD2; CDR3aa: CASRRGGRSYNEQFF; CDR3nt: TGTGCCAGCAGGCGGGGGGGGCGGTCATACAATGAGCAGTTCTTC
len: 13; v_gene: TRBV9; abundance: -; j_gene: TRBJ1-1; d_gene: -; CDR3aa: CASSLVGETEAFF; CDR3nt: TGTGCCAGCAGCCTCGTGGGGGAAACTGAAGCTTTCTTT
len: 12; v_gene: TRBV5-6; abundance: -; j_gene: TRBJ1-2; d_gene: -; CDR3aa: CASSPDESGYTF; CDR3nt: TGTGCCAGCAGCCCTGACGAGAGTGGCTACACCTTC
len: 12; v_gene: TRBV6-1; abundance: -; j_gene: TRBJ2-7; d_gene: -; CDR3aa: CASTAQTYEQYF; CDR3nt: TGTGCCAGCACGGCCCAAACCTACGAGCAGTACTTC
len: 15; v_gene: TRBV5-1; abundance: -; j_gene: TRBJ1-5; d_gene: -; CDR3aa: CASSRSGGSNQPQHF; CDR3nt: TGCGCCAGCAGCAGGAGTGGGGGAAGCAATCAGCCCCAGCATTTT
len: 13; v_gene: TRBV5-1; abundance: -; j_gene: TRBJ1-1; d_gene: -; CDR3aa: CASTKGRDAEAFF; CDR3nt: TGCGCCAGCACTAAGGGGCGGGACGCTGAAGCTTTCTTT
len: 14; v_gene: TRBV30; abundance: -; j_gene: TRBJ2-5; d_gene: -; CDR3aa: CAWSVGIVKETQYF; CDR3nt: TGTGCCTGGAGTGTAGGGATCGTAAAAGAGACCCAGTACTTC
len: 17; v_gene: TRBV9; abundance: -; j_gene: TRBJ2-2; d_gene: TRBD2; CDR3aa: CASSGTSGGANTGELFF; CDR3nt: TGTGCCAGCAGCGGGACTAGCGGAGGCGCGAACACCGGGGAGCTGTTTTTT
len: 13; v_gene: TRBV6-6; abundance: -; j_gene: TRBJ2-7; d_gene: -; CDR3aa: CASRDSEGYEQYF; CDR3nt: TGTGCCAGCAGGGACAGTGAGGGTTACGAGCAGTACTTC
len: 15; v_gene: TRBV18; abundance: -; j_gene: TRBJ1-2; d_gene: TRBD1; CDR3aa: CASSRDSLFNYGYTF; CDR3nt: TGTGCCAGCTCACGGGACAGTCTTTTTAACTATGGCTACACCTTC
len: 13; v_gene: TRBV19; abundance: -; j_gene: TRBJ1-1; d_gene: -; CDR3aa: CASYGTLNTEAFF; CDR3nt: TGTGCCAGTTACGGGACACTTAACACTGAAGCTTTCTTT
len: 14; v_gene: TRBV5-4; abundance: -; j_gene: TRBJ2-7; d_gene: -; CDR3aa: CASSYRGISYEQYF; CDR3nt: TGTGCCAGCAGCTACCGGGGGATCTCCTACGAGCAGTACTTC
len: 12; v_gene: TRBV6-5; abundance: -; j_gene: TRBJ1-1; d_gene: -; CDR3aa: CASSSQAGEAFF; CDR3nt: TGTGCCAGCAGTTCACAGGCCGGTGAAGCTTTCTTT
len: 20; v_gene: TRBV6-1; abundance: once; j_gene: TRBJ2-4; d_gene: TRBD2; CDR3aa: CASSEYPGLAGAGAKNIQYF; CDR3nt: TGTGCCAGCAGTGAATACCCCGGGTTAGCGGGGGCAGGCGCCAAAAACATTCAGTACTTC
len: 16; v_gene: TRBV30; abundance: -; j_gene: TRBJ1-4; d_gene: TRBD1; CDR3aa: CAWSEATGVANEKLFF; CDR3nt: TGTGCCTGGAGTGAGGCTACAGGGGTGGCTAATGAAAAACTGTTTTTT
len: 15; v_gene: TRBV5-4; abundance: -; j_gene: TRBJ1-2; d_gene: TRBD1; CDR3aa: CASRKSPGQGYGYTF; CDR3nt: TGTGCCAGCAGAAAATCTCCGGGACAGGGCTATGGCTACACCTTC
len: 14; v_gene: TRBV6-1; abundance: -; j_gene: TRBJ1-6; d_gene: -; CDR3aa: CASVLGASNSPLHF; CDR3nt: TGTGCCAGCGTTCTGGGGGCGTCGAATTCACCCCTCCACTTT
len: 16; v_gene: TRBV4-1; abundance: -; j_gene: TRBJ1-1; d_gene: -; CDR3aa: CASSHPVSTGKTEAFF; CDR3nt: TGCGCCAGCAGCCACCCGGTATCGACAGGAAAAACTGAAGCTTTCTTT
len: 13; v_gene: TRBV9; abundance: -; j_gene: TRBJ2-5; d_gene: TRBD2; CDR3aa: CASTSGSAETQYF; CDR3nt: TGTGCCAGCACTAGCGGGAGCGCAGAGACCCAGTACTTC
len: 18; v_gene: TRBV27; abundance: -; j_gene: TRBJ2-1; d_gene: TRBD2; CDR3aa: CASSLLASGLAGLNEQFF; CDR3nt: TGTGCCAGCAGTTTACTTGCCTCGGGACTAGCGGGACTTAATGAGCAGTTCTTC